The following is a T cell receptor (beta chain) sequence with its context. This receptor's antigen is unknown. No per-base quality is available; no much larger clone lies one base away. The CDR3, from cysteine to phenylalanine, totals 14 residues. Only the CDR3 region is kept as DNA, spanning 42 bases read in frame from base 1. Reading the germline V gene gives CDR1 SGHVS and CDR2 FNYEAQ. Trimming removed 2 bases from V and 2 bases from J, leaving 9 bases between the germline ends. Libraries were built with RT-PCR. The instrument given in TCRdb is Illumina HiSeq 2500. TCRdb itself trimmed the public reads at Q25 with fastp, ran MiXCR and retained productive beta chains. Each CDR3 protein appears once, grouped with its most common genes and DNA. The sample table holds approximately 530,000 distinct CDR3 sequences, of which 6.5% to 8% were seen once. Jointly, the top ten make up less than 15% of the sample.

The data are from a study of response to subunit inactivated influenza vaccine (dated by TCRdb to about 2018). With respect to the entire study: Deep quantitative profiling of the T cell receptor repertoire was used in the study to follow responses to a trivalent subunit inactivated influenza vaccine. General findings and caveats noted by the study authors: The authors suggested that each seasonal influenza vaccination may recruit only a limited number of new T cells.

This TCR was recovered from a man in his fifties or sixties who received an inactivated influenza vaccine. Donor details come from another sample of the same person, matched by shared clones. The V and J genes are TRBV7-6 and TRBJ2-5, with a weak D call of TRBD1 (5 bases match). The sample was PBMCs from blood, taken roughly 24 months after vaccination. The nucleotides are TGTGCCAGCAGCTTACGGACAACTCAAGAGACCCAGTACTTC. This codes for CASSLRTTQETQYF.